This passage covers 30 T cell receptor beta chains from one sample sequenced in a study of shared clonotypes between healthy human individuals. This table comes from immunoSEQ multiplex PCR, and its TCRdb copy is limited to in-frame clones, with some not included. The data hold some 1,100,000 clones, with around 78% observed a single time. Material: memory CD4+ T cells from PBMCs. Subset reported: CD45RA-negative fraction. These TCRs come from a man aged 18 to 30 in good health. Some clones in this sample may be carry-over from other donors' samples.

As concerns this clone: A read error may produce the germline difference seen at one junction end. The chain carries TRBV4-2 and TRBJ2-7; 8 nucleotides match TRBD2. The CDR3 has 14 residues. Germline-derived CDR1 and CDR2 are LGHNA and YNFKEQ. For the CDR3, the DNA is TGTGCCAGCAGCCAAGATAGCGGTGGGGGACTAGTGGACTTC. Translating gives CASSQDSGGGLVDF.

The rearrangement joins TRBV28 to TRBJ2-2, with D perhaps TRBD1 (7 bases). V lost 6 bases, J lost 4 bases, and 12 bases lay in between. CDR1 and CDR2 from the germline V gene are MDHEN and SYDVKM. The CDR3 is 14 residues long. CDR3 nucleotides: TGTGCCAGCAGCCGACAGGGAGGCACCGGGGAGCTGTTTTTT. It is translated as CASSRQGGTGELFF.

This clone was observed once. The chain links TRBV19 to TRBJ2-5, with D perhaps TRBD2 (6 bases). CDR1 is LNHDA, CDR2 SQIVND, per germline (reference sequence). The ends were cut back, 3 bases at V and 2 bases at J, with 16 bases in the middle. The CDR3 covers 16 residues. The CDR3 nucleotides are TGTGCCAGTAGTATGGGACTCCTAGTATTTCAAGAGACCCAGTACTTC. Translating gives CASSMGLLVFQETQYF. The whole variable domain, remainder taken from reference TRBV19 and TRBJ2-5, is DGGITQSPKYLFRKEGQNVTLSCEQNLNHDAMYWYRQDPGQGLRLIYYSQIVNDFQKGDIAEGYSVSREKKESFPLTVTSAQKNPTAFYLCASSMGLLVFQETQYFGPGTRLLVL.

This chain uses TRBV7-3 with TRBJ2-3; 8 positions match TRBD1. Losses at the gene ends were 5 bases for V and 5 bases for J; bases not matched to a gene: 3. The CDR3 is 13 amino acids. Germline lookup yields CDR1 SGHTA and CDR2 FQGTGA. In nucleotides, the CDR3 is TGTGCCAGCAGCCCAACAGGGGGAGATACGCAGTATTTT. Residues: CASSPTGGDTQYF.

This chain links TRBV27 with TRBJ1-1, with TRBD1 matching 7 bases. V lost 8 bases to trimming and J lost 5 bases; unmatched junction nucleotides: 11. Germline CDR1 reads MNHEY; CDR2 reads SMNVEV (reference sequence). The CDR3 consists of 14 residues. The CDR3 is CASGPGGRWTEAFF. In DNA, the CDR3 is TGTGCCAGCGGCCCAGGGGGGCGATGGACTGAAGCTTTCTTT.

The V gene is TRBV19, the J gene TRBJ2-3; D is unresolved. CDR1 and CDR2 (germline): LNHDA, SQIVND (reference sequence). The CDR3 covers 14 residues. The ends were cut back, 9 bases at V and 1 base at J, with 14 bases in the middle. For the CDR3, the DNA is TGTGCCAGCGGAAGCCCTTTCGGCACAGATACGCAGTATTTT. It yields the protein CASGSPFGTDTQYF.

The V and J genes are TRBV6-5 and TRBJ2-1; 8 bases fit TRBD2. J gave up 4 bases and V 4 bases, and 9 bases lay outside the gene matches. This CDR3 has 16 amino acids. Germline V gene lookup returns CDR1 MNHEY and CDR2 SVGAGI. CDR3 in DNA: TGTGCCAGCAGTTCCTTCGGTAGCGGGAAATACAATGAGCAGTTCTTC. It codes for CASSSFGSGKYNEQFF.

V is TRBV7-9 and J is TRBJ2-3; TRBD1 matches at 8 bases. The CDR3 contains 15 residues. From germline, CDR1 is SEHNR and CDR2 FQNEAQ (reference sequence). V was clipped by 5 bases and J by 4 bases; unmatched bases: 8. The CDR3 here is CASSLTRTGPDTQYF. CDR3 DNA: TGTGCCAGCAGCCTTACTAGGACAGGGCCAGATACGCAGTATTTT.

This sequence joins TRBV5-1 and TRBJ1-4; no firm D call. V lost 4 bases and J lost 8, with 15 bases in between. The CDR3 length is 14 residues. Looked up from germline, CDR1 is SGHRS and CDR2 is YFSETQ. The CDR3, as DNA: TGCGCCAGCAGCGTCTCACAGCTCGGGGAAAAACTGTTTTTT. Translating gives CASSVSQLGEKLFF.

The chain is built from TRBV2 and TRBJ2-5; 8 nucleotides agree with TRBD1. The CDR3 is made up of 15 amino acids. V lost 7 bases and J lost 5; bases outside the gene matches: 12. Germline loops: CDR1 SNHLY, CDR2 FYNNEI. CDR3 protein: CASTYQGAGGETQYF. The CDR3 DNA sequence: TGTGCCAGCACTTACCAGGGGGCTGGGGGCGAGACCCAGTACTTC.

This clone was seen repeatedly, ten times or more. The V call is TRBV28, the J call TRBJ1-4; 7 nucleotides agree with TRBD1. CDR1 and CDR2 from the germline V gene are MDHEN and SYDVKM. The CDR3 extends over 15 amino acids. Trimming took 2 bases from V and 5 from J; bases not matched to a gene: 5. CDR3 in DNA: TGTGCCAGCAGTTTAAGCAGGGGGATCAATGAAAAACTGTTTTTT. Translated, it gives CASSLSRGINEKLFF.

The chain uses TRBV30 and TRBJ2-6, with 10 bases aligning to TRBD1. V shed 4 bases, J shed 4 bases, and the junction held 7 bases outside the gene matches. Germline V gene data show CDR1 as GTSNPN and CDR2 as SVGIG (reference sequence). The CDR3 length is 16 residues. Here the CDR3 reads CAWNRDRGVGANVLTF. As DNA, the CDR3 is TGTGCCTGGAACCGGGACAGGGGAGTAGGGGCCAACGTCCTGACTTTC.

The V gene is TRBV15, the J gene TRBJ2-2; TRBD2 matches 7 bases. Germline loops: CDR1 LNHNV, CDR2 YYDKDF (reference sequence). Unmatched junction bases numbered 9, after V lost 3 bases and J lost 8 bases. The CDR3 contains 15 residues. The CDR3 nucleotides are TGTGCCACCAGCAGCCTGGGGGGGGTTTCAGGGGAGCTGTTTTTT. As protein: CATSSLGGVSGELFF.

Here the CDR3 reads CAWSSGGNEKLFF. The CDR3, as DNA: TGTGCCTGGAGTTCGGGGGGGAATGAAAAACTGTTTTTT. V is TRBV30 and J is TRBJ1-4, with D possibly being TRBD1 (5 bases). Germline CDR1 is GTSNPN and CDR2 is SVGIG (reference sequence). This CDR3 has 13 residues. Trimming left V 2 bases short and J 5 bases short, with 9 bases between. Combining the CDR3 with reference TRBV30 and TRBJ1-4 gives the whole variable domain SQTIHQWPATLVQPVGSPLSLECTVEGTSNPNLYWYRQAAGRGLQLLFYSVGIGQISSEVPQNLSASRPQDRQFILSSKKLLLSDSGFYLCAWSSGGNEKLFFGSGTQLSVL.

This chain links TRBV2 with TRBJ1-5; a weak D match, TRBD1 (6 bases). Trimming took off 7 bases at V and 0 bases at J, with 16 bases between the two ends. Per germline, CDR1 SNHLY and CDR2 FYNNEI. This CDR3 has 16 residues. As DNA, the CDR3 is TGTGCCAGCATGCGGGACACCAGATATAGCAATCAGCCCCAGCATTTT. This gives the protein CASMRDTRYSNQPQHF.

This chain joins TRBV5-6 and TRBJ1-6; D unresolved. Looked up from germline, CDR1 is SGHDT and CDR2 is YYEEEE. Trimming removed 1 base from V and 12 bases from J, with 8 bases in between. CDR3 length: 12 residues. The CDR3 DNA follows: TGTGCCAGCAGCTTGAGAGGCTTACCCCTCCACTTT. It codes for CASSLRGLPLHF.

The rearrangement links TRBV6-5 to TRBJ2-7, with 7 positions matching TRBD2. After removal of 4 bases from V and 2 bases from J, the junction contained 2 bases not matched to a gene. In germline, CDR1 is MNHEY, CDR2 SVGAGI. The CDR3 runs 13 residues. The CDR3 here is CASSSGTTYEQYF. The CDR3 coding sequence is TGTGCCAGCAGTTCCGGGACTACCTACGAGCAGTACTTC.

In its sample, this clone was seen a few times. The rearrangement uses TRBV5-8 and TRBJ1-5; weak D call: TRBD1 (5 bases). The V and J ends lost 4 bases and 0 bases respectively, with 14 bases between them. Germline-derived CDR1 and CDR2 are SGHTS and YDEGEE. This CDR3 is 16 amino acids long. CDR3 residues: CASSGYRITSNQPQHF. In DNA form, the CDR3 reads TGTGCCAGCAGCGGATACAGGATCACTAGCAATCAGCCCCAGCATTTT.

In DNA form, the CDR3 reads TGTGCCAGCAGCCAGACTAGCGGGGATACGCAGTATTTT. Translating it yields CASSQTSGDTQYF. V usage is TRBV6-7 and J usage is TRBJ2-3; 10 bases agree with TRBD2. TRBV6-7 is flagged as an ORF with uncertain function. CDR3 size: 13 residues. V shed 6 bases, J shed 6 bases, and the junction held 3 bases outside the gene matches.

This clone was seen only a few times. This chain joins TRBV7-2 and TRBJ2-7; 7 positions match TRBD1. V dropped 2 bases and J dropped 3; count of bases not matched to a gene: 4. The CDR3 contains 14 residues. Germline assignment: CDR1 SGHTA and CDR2 FQGNSA. The CDR3 here is CASSLSRTGYEQYF. The CDR3 coding sequence is TGTGCCAGCAGCTTAAGTAGGACAGGCTACGAGCAGTACTTC.

V and J are TRBV15 and TRBJ2-5; no clear D. V was clipped by 1 base and J by 3 bases, with 9 bases between them. This CDR3 region has 14 residues. Germline-derived CDR1 and CDR2 are LNHNV and YYDKDF (reference sequence). In nucleotides, the CDR3 is TGTGCCACCAGCAGAGGGGGTTCTAAAGAGACCCAGTACTTC. This encodes CATSRGGSKETQYF. The full variable domain, in which reference TRBV15 and TRBJ2-5 provide the parts outside the CDR3, is DAMVIQNPRYQVTQFGKPVTLSCSQTLNHNVMYWYQQKSSQAPKLLFHYYDKDFNNEADTPDNFQSRRPNTSFCFLDIRSPGLGDTAMYLCATSRGGSKETQYFGPGTRLLVL.

This chain connects TRBV11-2 to TRBJ2-7; tentative D call: TRBD1 (6 bases). V was shortened by 5 bases and J by 2 bases, with 16 bases between the two germline ends. CDR3 length equals 15 residues. Germline V gene lookup returns CDR1 SGHAT and CDR2 FQNNGV. The DNA of the CDR3 is TGTGCCAGCAGCCTCTCTGGAGGACAGCCCTACGAGCAGTACTTC. Protein: CASSLSGGQPYEQYF.

This clone was seen a handful of times. This CDR3 is also generated by other DNA sequences in the sample. The J gene is TRBJ1-5, the V gene TRBV10-3, with TRBD1 as a possible D gene (6 bases). Trimming cost V 4 bases and J 5 bases, with 9 bases left between them. The CDR3 covers 13 residues. Germline CDR1 ENHRY, CDR2 SYGVKD. In nucleotides, the CDR3 is TGTGCCATCAGTGGGACAGAGGATCAGCCCCAGCATTTT. Protein: CAISGTEDQPQHF.

V usage is TRBV5-1 and J usage is TRBJ1-2; a possible D gene is TRBD1 (6 bases). CDR1 SGHRS and CDR2 YFSETQ come from the germline V gene. V gave up 5 bases and J gave up 3 bases, with 14 bases separating them. The CDR3 length is 14 residues. This CDR3 is CASRRDNSYYGYTF. Written as DNA, the CDR3 is TGCGCCAGCAGAAGGGACAACTCTTACTATGGCTACACCTTC.

This sequence joins TRBV12-5 and TRBJ2-5; the D gene is possibly TRBD2 (5 bases). Germline V gene lookup returns CDR1 LGHNT and CDR2 FRNRAP. Trimming stripped 5 bases from V and 3 bases from J, with 10 bases between. There are 13 residues in the CDR3. DNA of the CDR3: TGTGCTAGTGGTGAGGACTGGGAAGAGACCCAGTACTTC. This codes for CASGEDWEETQYF.

This clone was observed at least ten times. The V gene is TRBV30, the J gene TRBJ1-5; D is unresolved. Germline CDR1 and CDR2: GTSNPN and SVGIG (reference sequence). Between the trimmed V and J ends, which lost 0 bases and 5 bases, there was a span of 5 bases. This CDR3 contains 12 residues. This chain's CDR3 is CAWSVLHQPQHF. The CDR3 region has the DNA TGTGCCTGGAGTGTACTGCATCAGCCCCAGCATTTT.

The chain carries TRBV10-3 and TRBJ1-1, with TRBD1 as a possible D gene (6 bases). Germline V gives CDR1 ENHRY, CDR2 SYGVKD. CDR3 length: 15 residues. Between the trimmed V and J ends, which lost 6 bases and 4 bases, there was a span of 18 bases. The CDR3 nucleotides read TGTGCCATCAGGGGGGCCCAGGGCTCGAGCACTGAAGCTTTCTTT. Amino acid sequence: CAIRGAQGSSTEAFF.

The chain joins TRBV5-1 to TRBJ1-2; D might be TRBD1 (6 bases). CDR1 is SGHRS, CDR2 YFSETQ, per germline. The germline V and J ends were trimmed by 6 bases and 4 bases, with 19 bases remaining between them. This CDR3 is 15 amino acids long. The CDR3 protein is CASTSSGGEGYGYTF. CDR3 in DNA: TGCGCCAGCACCTCCTCGGGGGGCGAGGGCTATGGCTACACCTTC.

This clone was detected a few times. The sample holds other DNA sequences that translate to the same CDR3. J is TRBJ2-2 and V is TRBV5-1; 9 positions agree with TRBD1. CDR3 size: 15 residues. Trimming cost V 3 bases and J 1 base; bases outside gene matches: 1. Germline V gene sequence: CDR1 SGHRS, CDR2 YFSETQ. The CDR3 DNA follows: TGCGCCAGCAGCTGGGGACAGGGGAACACCGGGGAGCTGTTTTTT. This translates into CASSWGQGNTGELFF.

The chain links TRBV28 to TRBJ1-4; D remains ambiguous. The germline V gene encodes CDR1 MDHEN and CDR2 SYDVKM. V shed 5 bases and J shed 8 bases, with 12 bases lying between them. The CDR3 has 13 residues. The CDR3: CASSLPVGEKLFF. The CDR3 nucleotides are TGTGCCAGCAGTCTACCAGTAGGCGAAAAACTGTTTTTT.